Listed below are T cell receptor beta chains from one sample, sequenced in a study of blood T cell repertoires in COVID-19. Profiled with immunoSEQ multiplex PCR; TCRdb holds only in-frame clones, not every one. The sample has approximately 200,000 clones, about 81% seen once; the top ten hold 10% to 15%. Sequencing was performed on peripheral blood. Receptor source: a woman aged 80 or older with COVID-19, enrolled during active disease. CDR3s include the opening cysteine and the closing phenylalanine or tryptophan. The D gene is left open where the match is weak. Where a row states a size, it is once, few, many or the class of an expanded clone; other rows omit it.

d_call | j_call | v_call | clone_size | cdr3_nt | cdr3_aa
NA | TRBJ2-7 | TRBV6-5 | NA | TGTGCCAGCAGTCCTGGAGTTGACGGAACCTACGAGCAGTACTTC | CASSPGVDGTYEQYF
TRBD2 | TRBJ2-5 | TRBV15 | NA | TGTGCCACCAGCAGAGATCGGGTAGCGGGAGTTAGAGAGACCCAGTACTTC | CATSRDRVAGVRETQYF
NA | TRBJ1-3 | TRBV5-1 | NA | TGCGCCAGCAGCTTGGAAGGAGACCCCGGAAACACCATATATTTT | CASSLEGDPGNTIYF
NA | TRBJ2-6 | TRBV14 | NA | TGTGCCAGCAGCCAATACACGGGAACTGGGGCCAACGTCCTGACTTTC | CASSQYTGTGANVLTF
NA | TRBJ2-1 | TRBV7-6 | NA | TGTGCCAGCAGCCCTAACAGTAATCGGGATCGGGAGCAGTTCTTC | CASSPNSNRDREQFF
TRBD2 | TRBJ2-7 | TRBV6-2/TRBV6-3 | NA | TGTGCCAGCAGTGGACTAGCGGGGCCGACATCCTACGAGCAGTACTTC | CASSGLAGPTSYEQYF
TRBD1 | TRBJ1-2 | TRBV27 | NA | TGTGCCAGCAGTTTCGAGGGACAGGGAAAGGACGGCTACACCTTC | CASSFEGQGKDGYTF
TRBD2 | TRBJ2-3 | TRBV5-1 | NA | TGCGCCAGCTGCGTAGCGGGAGATAGCACAGATACGCAGTATTTT | CASCVAGDSTDTQYF
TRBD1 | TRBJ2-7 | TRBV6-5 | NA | TGTGCCAGCAGCCGAAGGACAGGAGCTTTCTACGAGCAGTACTTC | CASSRRTGAFYEQYF
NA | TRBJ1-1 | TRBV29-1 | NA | TGCAGCGTCCAATGGGGGGGCACTGAAGCTTTCTTT | CSVQWGGTEAFF
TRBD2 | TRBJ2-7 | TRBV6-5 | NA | TGTGCCAGCAGTTACGGGGGGGGACCTTCCTACGAGCAGTACTTC | CASSYGGGPSYEQYF
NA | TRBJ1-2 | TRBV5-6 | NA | TGTGCCAGCAGCTTTTTCAATTCCCGGGGAGGGGACTATGGCTACACCTTC | CASSFFNSRGGDYGYTF
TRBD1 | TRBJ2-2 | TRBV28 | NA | TGTGCCAGCAGACCCGGACAGGACACCGGGGAGCTGTTTTTT | CASRPGQDTGELFF
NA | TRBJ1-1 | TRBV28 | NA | TGTGCCAGCAGTTTGGCCTGGGAGAATGAAGCTTTCTTT | CASSLAWENEAFF
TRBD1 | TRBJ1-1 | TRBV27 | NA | TGTGCCAGCAGTTCCTACAGGGGAAGAGACACTGAAGCTTTCTTT | CASSSYRGRDTEAFF
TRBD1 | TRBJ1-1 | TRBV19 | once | TGTGCCAGTACGTCGACAGGGGGTATGACTGAAGCTTTCTTT | CASTSTGGMTEAFF
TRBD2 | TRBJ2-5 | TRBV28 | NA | TGTGCCAGCAGACACGGGGGGGAGACCCAGTACTTC | CASRHGGETQYF
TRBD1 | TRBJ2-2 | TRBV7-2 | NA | TGTGCCAGCAGCTGGACAGGGAGCACCGGGGAGCTGTTTTTT | CASSWTGSTGELFF
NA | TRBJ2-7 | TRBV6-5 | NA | TGTGCCAGCAGCCTAGGAAGGGGTTGGGAGCAGTACTTC | CASSLGRGWEQYF
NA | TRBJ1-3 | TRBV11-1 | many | TGTGCCGTCCGGTACAGCTCTGGAAACACCATATATTTT | CAVRYSSGNTIYF
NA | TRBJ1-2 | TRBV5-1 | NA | TGCGCCAGCAGCTTATCAGGGGCCTATGACTATGGCTACACCTTC | CASSLSGAYDYGYTF
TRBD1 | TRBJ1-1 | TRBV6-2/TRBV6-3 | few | TGTGCCAGCAGCCCTACGACAGGGGGGTTTCGAGCTGAAGCTTTCTTT | CASSPTTGGFRAEAFF
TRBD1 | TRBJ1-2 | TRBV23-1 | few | TGCGCCAGCAGCCTCCGGGACAGGGGAGTCGGTGGCTACACCTTC | CASSLRDRGVGGYTF
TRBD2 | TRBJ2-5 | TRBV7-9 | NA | TGTGCCAGCAGCTTAGACGGGACTAGGGCAGAGACCCAGTACTTC | CASSLDGTRAETQYF
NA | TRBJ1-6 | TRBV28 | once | TGTGCCAGCAGTCAGACAGATTCACCCCTCCACTTT | CASSQTDSPLHF
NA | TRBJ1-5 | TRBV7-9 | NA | TGTGCCAGCAGCTTAGGGGACACCCGCTATGATCAGCCCCAGCATTTT | CASSLGDTRYDQPQHF
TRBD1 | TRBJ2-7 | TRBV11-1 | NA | TGTGCCAGCAGCCGAACAGGGGGCGTATCCTACGAGCAGTACTTC | CASSRTGGVSYEQYF
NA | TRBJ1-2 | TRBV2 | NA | TGTGCCAGCAGCCCTGGGGGGGGTCCGAATGGCTACACCTTC | CASSPGGGPNGYTF
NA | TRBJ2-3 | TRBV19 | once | TGTGCCAGTAGTTCCCCCTCGGGACTGACCACAGATACGCAGTATTTT | CASSSPSGLTTDTQYF
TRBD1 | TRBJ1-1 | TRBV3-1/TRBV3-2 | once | TGTGCCAGCAGACCGGACAGGGTTTGGGCTGAAGCTTTCTTT | CASRPDRVWAEAFF
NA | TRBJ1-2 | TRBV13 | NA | TGTGCCAGCAGCCGGGACAAATACTATGGCTACACCTTC | CASSRDKYYGYTF
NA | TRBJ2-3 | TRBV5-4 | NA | TGTGCCAGCAGCTTGGGTCGGTCGGGTTTCACAGATACGCAGTATTTT | CASSLGRSGFTDTQYF
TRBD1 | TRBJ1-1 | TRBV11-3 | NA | TGTGCCAGCAGCTCAAGACAGGGATTGAACACTGAAGCTTTCTTT | CASSSRQGLNTEAFF